Following are 21 T cell receptor beta chains from one sample sequenced in a study of T cell repertoires in cytomegalovirus infection. These receptors lack a known antigen. MiXCR, run by TCRdb on the reads, gives a single entry per CDR3 protein. The sample holds roughly 500,000 distinct CDR3 sequences; 30% to 40% are singletons and the top ten take roughly a sixth. Sequenced here: cultured PBMCs, sampled from culture after CMV antigen stimulation. These receptors came from a human donor in good health (CMV status not recorded). Some clones in this sample may be carry-over from other donors' samples.

V and J are TRBV19 and TRBJ1-1; 7 bases agree with TRBD1. Germline V gene lookup returns CDR1 LNHDA and CDR2 SQIVND (reference sequence). This CDR3 contains 15 residues. The J segment lost 1 base and the V segment lost 7 bases, leaving 9 bases of the junction unmatched. CDR3 bases: TGTGCCAGTACCTCAACAGGGGCGCGGAACACTGAAGCTTTCTTT. It translates to CASTSTGARNTEAFF.

The sample holds many counts of this clonotype. The rearrangement links TRBV7-2 to TRBJ2-7; 8 bases are a match to TRBD2. Per germline, CDR1 SGHTA and CDR2 FQGNSA. There are 17 residues in the CDR3. The V segment lost 1 base and the J segment 5 bases; nucleotides outside the gene matches: 13. In nucleotides, the CDR3 is TGTGCCAGCAGCTTAGTGGCTAGCGGGCCAGTACCCCACGAGCAGTACGTC. Protein product: CASSLVASGPVPHEQYV.

This clonotype occurred a few times. This rearrangement joins TRBV10-3 to TRBJ2-5, with D tentatively TRBD1 or TRBD2 (5 bases each). Germline V gene data show CDR1 as ENHRY and CDR2 as SYGVKD. Trimming shortened V by 2 bases and J by 4 bases, and 17 bases separated the two germline ends. The CDR3 is made up of 16 amino acids. The CDR3 DNA reads as TGTGCCATCAGTGAGGCTTCGGGACGAATTACAGAGACCCAGTACTTC. Translated: CAISEASGRITETQYF.

On this clonotype: An end of the junction does not agree with germline; a read error may underlie this. This sequence joins TRBV18 and TRBJ2-7, with TRBD2 matching over 7 bases. The CDR3 consists of 15 residues. CDR1 KGHSH and CDR2 LQKENI come from the germline V gene. The CDR3 nucleotides are TGTGCCAGCTCTCCACCCGGGGTTGGCGGGAGAAAGCAGTACTTC. The encoded protein is CASSPPGVGGRKQYF. Full variable domain (outside the CDR3, taken from reference TRBV18 and TRBJ2-7): NAGVMQNPRHLVRRRGQEARLRCSPMKGHSHVYWYRQLPEEGLKFMVYLQKENIIDESGMPKERFSAEFPKEGPSILRIQQVVRGDSAAYFCASSPPGVGGRKQYFGPGTRLTVT.

CDR3 amino acids: CASSLVGLAGAGNEQFF. CDR3 bases: TGTGCCAGCAGCTTAGTAGGACTAGCGGGAGCGGGTAATGAGCAGTTCTTC. The rearrangement links TRBV7-2 to TRBJ2-1; 13 nucleotides match TRBD2. The CDR3 is 17 amino acids. Per germline, CDR1 SGHTA and CDR2 FQGNSA. The trim removed 1 base at V and 7 bases at J, leaving 7 bases unmatched.

This clonotype has only a few counts. CDR3 DNA sequence: TGTGCCAGCAGCTTATGGATCGGGGAGCAGTACTTC. Translation gives CASSLWIGEQYF. The chain is built from TRBV7-2 and TRBJ2-7; D is unresolved. CDR1 is SGHTA, CDR2 FQGNSA, per germline. The CDR3 is 12 amino acids. V gave up 2 bases and J gave up 7 bases, with 9 bases separating them.

J is TRBJ2-2 and V is TRBV7-6; 10 bases fit TRBD2. The CDR3 has 16 residues. CDR1 is SGHVS and CDR2 is FNYEAQ in the germline V gene. The trim removed 5 bases at V and 7 bases at J, leaving 10 bases unmatched. This CDR3 reads CASSPTSSGRGGELFF. The CDR3 DNA reads as TGTGCCAGCAGCCCGACCTCTAGCGGGAGAGGCGGGGAGCTGTTTTTT.

The rearrangement joins TRBV6-5 to TRBJ2-7; 12 bases are shared with TRBD2. After removal of 5 bases from V and 4 bases from J, the junction contained 3 bases not matched to a gene. CDR1 and CDR2 from the germline V gene are MNHEY and SVGAGI. This CDR3 has 14 residues. The CDR3: CASSATSGSYEQYF. The DNA of the CDR3 is TGTGCCAGCAGTGCGACTAGCGGGAGTTACGAGCAGTACTTC.

The chain has TRBV6-6 and TRBJ1-1; D unresolved. Germline CDR1 and CDR2: MNHNY and SVGAGI (reference sequence). V gave up 10 bases and J gave up 4 bases, with 7 bases separating them. This CDR3 is 10 amino acids long. Here the CDR3 reads CATTRTEAFF. In DNA form, the CDR3 reads TGTGCCACCACGCGCACTGAAGCTTTCTTT.

The table lists this clonotype with a count of one. The chain recombines TRBV9 with TRBJ2-1; 12 nucleotides line up with TRBD2. Germline V gene data show CDR1 as SGDLS and CDR2 as YYNGEE. After removal of 0 bases from V and 2 bases from J, the junction contained 3 bases not matched to a gene. The CDR3 is 17 residues long. CDR3: CASSVDTSGGTYNEQFF. The CDR3 bases are TGTGCCAGCAGCGTAGACACTAGCGGGGGGACCTACAATGAGCAGTTCTTC.

The chain links TRBV29-1 to TRBJ2-3, with D maybe TRBD1 (6 bases). CDR1 and CDR2 from the germline V gene are SQVTM and ANQGSEA. The CDR3 has 13 amino acids. Deletions cut 2 bases from V and 5 bases from J, with 11 bases between. This chain's CDR3 is CSVERQEEDTQYF. DNA for the CDR3: TGCAGCGTTGAACGACAGGAGGAAGATACGCAGTATTTT.

V is TRBV7-4 and J is TRBJ2-1; TRBD2 matches 9 bases. Germline lookup yields CDR1 SGHVT and CDR2 SQSDAQ. Germline trimming cut 6 bases from V and 1 base from J; bases unmatched to any gene: 10. The CDR3 is 17 residues long. CDR3 loop: CASRPLLAGVSYNEQFF. CDR3 sequence (DNA): TGTGCCAGCAGGCCCCTACTAGCGGGTGTGTCCTACAATGAGCAGTTCTTC.

The chain employs TRBV7-9 and TRBJ1-6; tentatively, D is TRBD1 (5 bases). CDR3 length equals 15 residues. Germline loops: CDR1 SEHNR, CDR2 FQNEAQ (reference sequence). Trimming took 1 base from V and 6 from J, leaving 10 bases between them. The DNA for the CDR3 is TGTGCCAGCAGCTTAGTCGGGGGGTTTAATTCACCCCTCCACTTT. This gives the protein CASSLVGGFNSPLHF.

V and J are TRBV24-1 and TRBJ2-1, with 14 bases matching TRBD2. V lost 2 bases to trimming and J lost 8 bases; unmatched junction nucleotides: 4. Germline assignment: CDR1 KGHDR and CDR2 SFDVKD. The CDR3 has 16 amino acids. The CDR3 DNA is TGTGCCACCAGTGATTGGACTAGCGGGAGGACCCATGAGCAGTTCTTC. Protein sequence: CATSDWTSGRTHEQFF.

The chain uses TRBV7-2 and TRBJ2-2, with 10 positions matching TRBD2. The CDR3 totals 17 residues. The J segment lost 6 bases and the V segment lost 1 base, leaving 8 bases of the junction unmatched. Germline V gives CDR1 SGHTA, CDR2 FQGNSA. CDR3 in DNA: TGTGCCAGCAGCTTAGGGACTAGCGGTCTCTTTTCCGGGGAGCTGTTTTTT. Its translation is CASSLGTSGLFSGELFF.

This clonotype was seen only once. The gene calls are TRBV20-1 and TRBJ2-1; the D gene is possibly TRBD2 (5 bases). V dropped 5 bases and J dropped 5 bases, with 16 bases sitting between them. Germline V gene lookup returns CDR1 DFQATT and CDR2 SNEGSKA (reference sequence). CDR3 length: 14 residues. CDR3 loop: CSASRETNDNEQFF. DNA for the CDR3: TGCAGTGCTTCCCGGGAAACAAACGACAATGAGCAGTTCTTC.

This clonotype was picked up a small number of times. The V call is TRBV4-3, the J call TRBJ2-1; D remains ambiguous. V was shortened by 0 bases and J by 6 bases, with 9 bases between the two germline ends. Germline assignment: CDR1 LGHNA and CDR2 YSLEER. This CDR3 is built from 14 residues. The CDR3 sequence: CASSQDLGFNEQFF. CDR3 DNA sequence: TGCGCCAGCAGCCAAGATCTCGGTTTCAATGAGCAGTTCTTC.

The V call is TRBV29-1, the J call TRBJ1-4; no reliable D call. Per germline, CDR1 SQVTM and CDR2 ANQGSEA. V was cut by 0 bases and J by 8 bases, with 7 bases left in between. This CDR3 has 12 amino acids. The CDR3 DNA follows: TGCAGCGTTGAAGATCCCTCCGAAAAACTGTTTTTT. Amino acids: CSVEDPSEKLFF.

The V gene is TRBV7-2, the J gene TRBJ2-7, with unresolved D. CDR1 and CDR2 (germline): SGHTA, FQGNSA. The V and J ends lost 5 bases and 7 bases respectively, with 9 bases between them. This CDR3 is built from 11 residues. CDR3 sequence (DNA): TGTGCCAGCAGCCGGTTTCAGGAGCAGTACTTC. Translating it yields CASSRFQEQYF.

Only a few counts were recorded for this clonotype. This rearrangement joins TRBV7-2 to TRBJ2-5; 8 bases fit TRBD1. J gave up 4 bases and V 5 bases, and 6 bases lay outside the gene matches. The V gene's germline CDR1 is SGHTA and CDR2 FQGNSA. The CDR3 sequence is 14 residues long. CDR3 residues: CASSIWTGPETQYF. The CDR3, as DNA: TGTGCCAGCAGCATATGGACAGGGCCAGAGACCCAGTACTTC.

This clonotype showed up just a few times. V usage is TRBV15 and J usage is TRBJ2-7; 11 bases fit TRBD2. The germline CDR1 and CDR2 sequences are LNHNV and YYDKDF (reference sequence). The V and J ends lost 1 base and 2 bases, in that order; junction bases with no gene match: 1. The CDR3 contains 15 residues. In nucleotides, the CDR3 is TGTGCCACCAGCAGAGGACTAGCGGGAACCTACGAGCAGTACGTC. It specifies CATSRGLAGTYEQYV.